This is a list of T cell receptor beta chains from one sample in a study of OX40 agonist ivuxolimab in advanced cancers. Data came from immunoSEQ multiplex PCR; TCRdb stores just in-frame clones and leaves some out. Found here are about 60,000 clones, more than 80% of them singletons; the top ten hold 14%. The material was CD4+ or CD8+ T cells sorted from blood, obtained in a trial of the OX40 agonist ivuxolimab. These receptors were taken from an adult with an advanced solid tumor such as melanoma, head and neck, liver or kidney cancer. The CDR3 runs from the conserved cysteine through the conserved F or W. The D gene is left open where the match is weak.

cdr3_length j_call d_call v_call cdr3_aa
15 TRBJ2-5 TRBD1 TRBV6-5 CASSTRTGGQETQYF
14 TRBJ1-4 TRBD1 TRBV19 CASTTGVTNEKLFF
13 TRBJ1-2 - TRBV6-6 CASSLEEGRSYTF
15 TRBJ2-3 TRBD1 TRBV2 CASSYDRGQPDTQYF
13 TRBJ1-1 - TRBV7-9 CASSLDSGAEAFF
14 TRBJ1-1 - TRBV11-2 CASSLDLMNTEAFF
14 TRBJ2-7 - TRBV9 CASSVDGGSYEQYF
14 TRBJ2-1 - TRBV7-3 CASTKGRGEGEQFF
18 TRBJ2-1 TRBD1 TRBV11-3 CASSSPGQGATIYNEQFF
13 TRBJ1-5 - TRBV5-1 CASSLSSNQPQHF
13 TRBJ1-1 - TRBV7-2 CASSPVLNTEAFF
15 TRBJ1-6 TRBD1 TRBV6-6 CASTPGGQLNSPLHF
14 TRBJ1-1 - TRBV5-8 CASPDVLINTEAFF
16 TRBJ2-5 TRBD1 TRBV2 CASSVTRDRGYETQYF
15 TRBJ2-7 - TRBV25-1 CASSESRAQSYEQYF
16 TRBJ2-5 - TRBV7-2 CASSLGGAQGQETQYF
16 TRBJ1-5 - TRBV30 CAWSVMGLGHHQPQHF
14 TRBJ1-5 TRBD1 TRBV10-3 CAISEQGGNQPQHF
14 TRBJ2-1 - TRBV18 CASSPPARELGQFF
15 TRBJ2-3 - TRBV4-3 CASSQGTRAADTQYF
13 TRBJ1-2 TRBD1 TRBV7-2 CASSRQGGYGYTF
14 TRBJ2-3 TRBD2 TRBV29-1 CSGGASGRTDTQYF
12 TRBJ2-4 TRBD1 TRBV30 CAWSVQGDIQYF
15 TRBJ2-3 TRBD2 TRBV7-3 CASSTIAGSRGTQYF
15 TRBJ2-2 TRBD1 TRBV7-3 CASSRTGSGTGELFF
13 TRBJ1-1 - TRBV6-5 CASRPTGRGEAFF
15 TRBJ1-4 - TRBV4-3 CASSQDPAGREKLFF
16 TRBJ1-5 - TRBV7-2 CASSLVGGRRNQPQHF
18 TRBJ2-2 TRBD2 TRBV19 CASTSPKPGLAGAGELFF
15 TRBJ1-4 TRBD1 TRBV28 CASHISGQGNEKLFF
15 TRBJ1-1 - TRBV5-4 CASRWDKGVNTEAFF
15 TRBJ2-4 TRBD1 TRBV6-1 CASRGTGWFGNIQYF
13 TRBJ1-5 - TRBV2 CASSRDSNQPQHF
17 TRBJ2-5 TRBD2 TRBV7-6 CASSLGLAGGGQETQYF
15 TRBJ1-2 - TRBV5-4 CASSLGRTELYGYTF
14 TRBJ1-1 TRBD1 TRBV19 CASRGTGMNTEAFF
15 TRBJ2-7 TRBD2 TRBV6-5 CASSYSPSGRGEQYF
15 TRBJ2-7 TRBD1 TRBV6-5 CASSYSMDRGYEQYF
14 TRBJ2-1 TRBD1 TRBV7-6 CASSPRDRNNEQFF
15 TRBJ2-3 TRBD1 TRBV28 CASTRDRGPTDTQYF
12 TRBJ2-3 - TRBV5-1 CASRTRGDTQYF
15 TRBJ1-5 - TRBV15 CATSRDFISNQPQHF
14 TRBJ2-3 - TRBV4-3 CASSQGGRGDTQYF
13 TRBJ1-5 - TRBV10-2 CASSDLGNQPQHF
13 TRBJ1-4 - TRBV27 CASSWENNEKLFF
15 TRBJ2-3 TRBD2 TRBV5-1 CASSLSGGRGDTQYF
16 TRBJ2-5 TRBD2 TRBV4-2 CASSQQTSGNQETQYF
20 TRBJ2-4 - TRBV21-1 CASSKDPAGLNPLAKNIQYF
13 TRBJ1-2 - TRBV28 CASSLLGAYGYTF
14 TRBJ1-1 - TRBV19 CATRRGAMNTEAFF
15 TRBJ1-5 TRBD1 TRBV27 CASSIGTRGAQPQHF
14 TRBJ1-6 TRBD1 TRBV27 CASSQGQGFPPLHF
15 TRBJ2-1 TRBD2 TRBV7-3 CASSPQGGSRNEQFF
14 TRBJ2-3 TRBD2 TRBV27 CASRISGSPDTQYF
16 TRBJ2-2 TRBD2 TRBV28 CASSFPRIAGTGELFF
12 TRBJ2-7 - TRBV7-2 CASSLAGQPQYF
14 TRBJ2-7 - TRBV5-1 CASSLAVGFYEQYF
15 TRBJ2-3 TRBD1 TRBV5-1 CASSVGTEGTDTQYF
11 TRBJ2-7 - TRBV20-1 CSAQRGLEQYF